Below, 8 T cell receptor beta chains from the same sample are listed, as sequenced in a study of cytomegalovirus exposure and HLA in healthy donors. This PCR relied on a set of 60 Vbeta primers and 13 Jbeta primers. Profiled with immunoSEQ multiplex PCR; TCRdb holds only in-frame clones, not every one. Found here are about 160,000 clones, roughly four fifths of them singletons; the top ten hold more than 0.8%. The specimen sequenced was PBMCs. The receptors derive from a woman in her forties in good health and CMV-seronegative.

The chain carries TRBV7-9 and TRBJ2-7; 11 nucleotides line up with TRBD1. Germline V lookup: CDR1 SEHNR, CDR2 FQNEAQ (reference sequence). V dropped 4 bases and J dropped 2; count of bases not matched to a gene: 4. This CDR3 region has 15 residues. The CDR3 sequence: CASSYPGQGAYEQYF. As DNA, the CDR3 is TGTGCCAGCAGCTACCCGGGACAGGGGGCCTACGAGCAGTACTTC.

The V and J genes are TRBV4-2 and TRBJ2-1; tentatively, D is TRBD2 (6 bases). CDR1 and CDR2 from the germline V gene are LGHNA and YNFKEQ. The CDR3 spans 13 residues. V gave up 3 bases and J gave up 8 bases, with 11 bases separating them. As DNA, the CDR3 is TGTGCCAGCAGCCAGGACTATGACGATGAGCAGTTCTTC. This codes for CASSQDYDDEQFF.

This chain links TRBV27 with TRBJ2-7; 9 bases line up with TRBD1. There are 14 residues in the CDR3. With 5 bases clipped from V and 3 bases from J, the junction kept 5 bases outside the gene matches. CDR1 MNHEY and CDR2 SMNVEV come from the germline V gene (reference sequence). The CDR3 coding sequence is TGTGCCAGCAGTCCCCGACAGGGGGGCTACGAGCAGTACTTC. Protein product: CASSPRQGGYEQYF.

The chain carries TRBV7-8 and TRBJ2-5, with 11 bases fitting TRBD2. The J call could be wrong; TRBJ2-7 is a better fit for the DNA end. The germline gives CDR1 SGHVS, CDR2 FQNEAQ. CDR3 length: 16 residues. The CDR3 DNA is TGTGCCAGCAGCCCCGCTCCTAGCGGGGGGTCCTACGAGCAGTACTTC. It is translated as CASSPAPSGGSYEQYF.

This clone was observed once. The chain employs TRBV29-1 and TRBJ2-7, with D possibly being TRBD1 (6 bases). This CDR3 has 11 residues. Germline-derived CDR1 and CDR2 are SQVTM and ANQGSEA. V shed 4 bases and J shed 5 bases, with 9 bases lying between them. The chain's CDR3 is CSVVGHNEQYF. The CDR3 DNA reads as TGCAGCGTTGTGGGACATAACGAGCAGTACTTC.

The V gene is TRBV27, the J gene TRBJ2-6, with unresolved D. Germline V CDR1 and CDR2: MNHEY, SMNVEV (reference sequence). Deletions cut 3 bases from V and 2 bases from J, with 2 bases between. The CDR3 is 13 amino acids. The CDR3 sequence: CASSFAGANVLTF. CDR3 DNA: TGTGCCAGCAGTTTCGCTGGGGCCAACGTCCTGACTTTC.

The chain links TRBV19 to TRBJ1-1, with 9 bases matching TRBD1. The CDR3 has 13 amino acids. Germline V CDR1 and CDR2: LNHDA, SQIVND (reference sequence). J lost 4 bases, V lost 5 bases, and 2 bases had no gene match. CDR3 bases: TGTGCCAGTAGTGGGGACAGGGTCACTGAAGCTTTCTTT. Its protein is CASSGDRVTEAFF. The variable domain in full, completed from reference TRBV19 and TRBJ1-1, reads DGGITQSPKYLFRKEGQNVTLSCEQNLNHDAMYWYRQDPGQGLRLIYYSQIVNDFQKGDIAEGYSVSREKKESFPLTVTSAQKNPTAFYLCASSGDRVTEAFFGQGTRLTVV.

The chain uses TRBV5-1 and TRBJ2-3; a weak D match, TRBD2 (5 bases). V was trimmed by 5 bases and J by 2 bases, leaving 12 bases between them. The CDR3 is 14 amino acids. The V gene's germline CDR1 is SGHRS and CDR2 YFSETQ. Written as DNA, the CDR3 is TGCGCCAGCAGGGACTGGGCCCCCACAGATACGCAGTATTTT. Its protein is CASRDWAPTDTQYF.